Shown below are 4 T cell receptor beta chains from a single sample sequenced in a study of T cell responses to AZD1222 COVID-19 vaccine. Produced via immunoSEQ multiplex PCR; TCRdb's table is partial and in-frame only. The sample holds about 130,000 clones, 80% to 90% seen once. Sequencing was performed on peripheral blood, taken 28 days after the second AZD1222 dose. The receptors here all came from an adult who received the AZD1222 COVID-19 vaccine.

This chain connects TRBV7-9 to TRBJ2-2; perhaps TRBD1 as D (6 bases). Trimming pared 4 bases from V and 0 bases from J, leaving 9 bases between. The CDR3 is 15 residues long. Germline V CDR1 and CDR2: SEHNR, FQNEAQ (reference sequence). CDR3 coding DNA: TGTGCCAGCAGCTCTCGGACAGCGAACACCGGGGAGCTGTTTTTT. It specifies CASSSRTANTGELFF. The variable domain in full, with the rest retrieved from reference TRBV7-9 and TRBJ2-2, is DTGVSQNPRHKITKRGQNVTFRCDPISEHNRLYWYRQTLGQGPEFLTYFQNEAQLEKSRLLSDRFSAERPKGSFSTLEIQRTEQGDSAMYLCASSSRTANTGELFFGEGSRLTVL.

J is TRBJ1-6 and V is TRBV18; no clear D. V lost 2 bases to trimming and J lost 7 bases, with 3 bases between them. CDR3 length: 12 residues. CDR1 and CDR2 (germline): KGHSH, LQKENI. CDR3 DNA sequence: TGTGCCAGCTCACCAGGGAATTCACCCCTCCACTTT. Amino acid sequence: CASSPGNSPLHF.

This chain uses TRBV4-1 with TRBJ1-3; D gene unclear. Germline CDR1 reads MGHRA; CDR2 reads YSYEKL. Trimming left V 3 bases short and J 0 bases short, with 12 bases between. CDR3 length: 16 residues. CDR3 loop: CASSQGRGRSGNTIYF. The CDR3 DNA reads TGCGCCAGCAGCCAGGGAAGAGGGCGCTCTGGAAACACCATATATTTT.

The V and J genes are TRBV5-6 and TRBJ1-3, with D possibly being TRBD1 (6 bases). This CDR3 is 15 amino acids long. The germline V gene encodes CDR1 SGHDT and CDR2 YYEEEE. Trimming took off 4 bases at V and 0 bases at J, with 11 bases between the two ends. The CDR3 DNA sequence: TGTGCCAGCAGCGGAAGGGGGTTCTCTGGAAACACCATATATTTT. Amino acids: CASSGRGFSGNTIYF.